This T cell receptor (beta chain) was recorded in a study of blood T cell repertoires in COVID-19. There are 18 residues in the CDR3. Unmatched junction bases numbered 13, after V lost 5 bases and J lost 4 bases. Germline assignment: CDR1 SNHLY and CDR2 FYNNEI. Repertoires were generated with immunoSEQ multiplex PCR, while TCRdb's copy carries only in-frame clones and drops some. The sample contains roughly 80,000 clones, roughly nine tenths of which appear only once. This receptor was taken from a human donor in a cohort sampled during active COVID-19. The rearrangement joins TRBV2 to TRBJ2-2; 10 bases align to TRBD2. The sequenced sample consisted of peripheral blood. The CDR3 DNA sequence: TGTGCCAGCAGTCCTAGCGGGAGTACCATATACCCCACCGGGGAGCTGTTTTTT. This gives the protein CASSPSGSTIYPTGELFF.